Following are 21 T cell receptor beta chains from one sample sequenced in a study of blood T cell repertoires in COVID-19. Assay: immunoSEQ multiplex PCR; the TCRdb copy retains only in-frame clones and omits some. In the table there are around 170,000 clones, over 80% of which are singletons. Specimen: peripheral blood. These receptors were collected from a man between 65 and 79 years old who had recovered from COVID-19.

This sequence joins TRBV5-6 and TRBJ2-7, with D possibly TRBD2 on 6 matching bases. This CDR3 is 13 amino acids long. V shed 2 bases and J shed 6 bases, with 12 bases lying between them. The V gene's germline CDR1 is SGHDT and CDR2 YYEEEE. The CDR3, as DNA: TGTGCCAGCAGCTTACGGGGGTTGGGCGAGCAGTACTTC. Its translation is CASSLRGLGEQYF.

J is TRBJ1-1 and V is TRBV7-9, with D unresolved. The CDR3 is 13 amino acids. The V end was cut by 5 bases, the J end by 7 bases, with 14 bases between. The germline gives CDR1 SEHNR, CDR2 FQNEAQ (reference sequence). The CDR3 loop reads CASSPSIAGEAFF. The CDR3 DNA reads TGTGCCAGCAGCCCGTCTATAGCTGGTGAAGCTTTCTTT.

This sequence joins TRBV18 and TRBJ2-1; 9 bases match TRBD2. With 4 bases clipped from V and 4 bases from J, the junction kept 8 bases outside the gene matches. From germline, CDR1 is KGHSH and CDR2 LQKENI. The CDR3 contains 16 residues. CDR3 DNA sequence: TGTGCCAGCTCACTTGGACTAGCGAGAGCTTACAATGAGCAGTTCTTC. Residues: CASSLGLARAYNEQFF. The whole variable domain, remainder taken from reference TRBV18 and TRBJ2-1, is NAGVMQNPRHLVRRRGQEARLRCSPMKGHSHVYWYRQLPEEGLKFMVYLQKENIIDESGMPKERFSAEFPKEGPSILRIQQVVRGDSAAYFCASSLGLARAYNEQFFGPGTRLTVL.

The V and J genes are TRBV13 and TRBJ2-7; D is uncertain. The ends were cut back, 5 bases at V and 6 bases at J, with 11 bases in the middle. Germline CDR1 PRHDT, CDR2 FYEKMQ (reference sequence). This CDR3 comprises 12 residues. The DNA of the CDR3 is TGTGCCAGCAGCACCGCGACAAGCGAGCAGTACTTC. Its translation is CASSTATSEQYF.

CDR3 DNA sequence: TGTGCCAGCAGCGCCCAGTCTGGGACAGAGAAAAATACGCAGTATTTT. Encoded protein: CASSAQSGTEKNTQYF. The chain recombines TRBV9 with TRBJ2-3; 7 nucleotides line up with TRBD1. The J segment lost 7 bases and the V segment lost 3 bases, leaving 14 bases of the junction unmatched. In germline, CDR1 is SGDLS, CDR2 YYNGEE. The CDR3 is 16 residues long.

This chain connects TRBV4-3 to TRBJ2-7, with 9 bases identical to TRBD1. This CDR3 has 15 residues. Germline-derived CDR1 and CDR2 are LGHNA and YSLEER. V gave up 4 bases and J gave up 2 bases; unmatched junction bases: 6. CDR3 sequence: CASSRGTGQTYEQYF. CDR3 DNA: TGCGCCAGCAGCCGGGGGACAGGGCAGACCTACGAGCAGTACTTC.

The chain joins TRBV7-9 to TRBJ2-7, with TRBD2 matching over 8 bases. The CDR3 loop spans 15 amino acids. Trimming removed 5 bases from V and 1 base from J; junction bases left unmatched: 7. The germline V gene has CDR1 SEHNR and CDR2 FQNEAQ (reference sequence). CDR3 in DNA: TGTGCCAGCAGCCCGCGGGGGGCTGAATCCTACGAGCAGTACTTC. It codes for CASSPRGAESYEQYF.

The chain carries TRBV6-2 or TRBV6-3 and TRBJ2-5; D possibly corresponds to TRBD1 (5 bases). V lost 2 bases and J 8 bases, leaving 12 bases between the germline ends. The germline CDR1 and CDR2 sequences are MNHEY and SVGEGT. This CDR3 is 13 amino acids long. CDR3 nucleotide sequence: TGTGCCAGCAGTTACCAGGGAATCGGTACCCAGTACTTC. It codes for CASSYQGIGTQYF.

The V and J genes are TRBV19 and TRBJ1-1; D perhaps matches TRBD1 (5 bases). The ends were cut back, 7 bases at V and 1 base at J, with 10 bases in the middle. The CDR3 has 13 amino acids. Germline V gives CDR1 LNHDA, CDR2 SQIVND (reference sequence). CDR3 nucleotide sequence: TGTGCCAGTATGGGGCAGAAGAACACTGAAGCTTTCTTT. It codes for CASMGQKNTEAFF.

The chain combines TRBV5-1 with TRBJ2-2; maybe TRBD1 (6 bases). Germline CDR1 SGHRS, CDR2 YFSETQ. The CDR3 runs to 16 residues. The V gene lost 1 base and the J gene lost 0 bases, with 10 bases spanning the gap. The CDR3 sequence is CASSLRTAANTGELFF. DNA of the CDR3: TGCGCCAGCAGCTTGAGGACAGCAGCGAACACCGGGGAGCTGTTTTTT. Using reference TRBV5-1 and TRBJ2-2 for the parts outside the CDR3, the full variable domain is KAGVTQTPRYLIKTRGQQVTLSCSPISGHRSVSWYQQTPGQGLQFLFEYFSETQRNKGNFPGRFSGRQFSNSRSEMNVSTLELGDSALYLCASSLRTAANTGELFFGEGSRLTVL.

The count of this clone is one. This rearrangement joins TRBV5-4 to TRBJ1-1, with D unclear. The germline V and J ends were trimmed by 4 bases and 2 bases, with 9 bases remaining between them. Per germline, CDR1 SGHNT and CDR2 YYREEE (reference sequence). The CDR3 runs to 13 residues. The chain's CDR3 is CASSPDTNTEAFF. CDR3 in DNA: TGTGCCAGCAGCCCAGACACCAACACTGAAGCTTTCTTT.

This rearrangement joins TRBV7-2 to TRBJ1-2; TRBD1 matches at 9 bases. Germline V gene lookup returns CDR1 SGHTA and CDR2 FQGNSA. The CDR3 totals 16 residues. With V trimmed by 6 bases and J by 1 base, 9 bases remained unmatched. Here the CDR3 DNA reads TGTGCCAGCAGTCCCAAGACAGGGGGTTTTAACTATGGCTACACCTTC. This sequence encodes CASSPKTGGFNYGYTF.

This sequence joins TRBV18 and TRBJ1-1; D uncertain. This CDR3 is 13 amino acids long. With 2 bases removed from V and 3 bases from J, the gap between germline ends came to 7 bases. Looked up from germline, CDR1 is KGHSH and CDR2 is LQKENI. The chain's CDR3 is CASSPSQDTEAFF. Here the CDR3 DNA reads TGTGCCAGCTCACCAAGTCAGGACACTGAAGCTTTCTTT.

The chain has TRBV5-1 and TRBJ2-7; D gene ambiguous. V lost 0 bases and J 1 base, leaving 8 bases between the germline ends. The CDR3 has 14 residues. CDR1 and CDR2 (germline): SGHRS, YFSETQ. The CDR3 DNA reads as TGCGCCAGCAGCTTGGACAGTAGTTCCTACGAGCAGTACTTC. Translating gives CASSLDSSSYEQYF.

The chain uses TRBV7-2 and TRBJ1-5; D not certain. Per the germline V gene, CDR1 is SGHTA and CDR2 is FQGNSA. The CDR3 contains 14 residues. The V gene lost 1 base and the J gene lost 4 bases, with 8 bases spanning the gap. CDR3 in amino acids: CASSLEYRNQPQHF. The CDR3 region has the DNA TGTGCCAGCAGCTTAGAGTACAGAAATCAGCCCCAGCATTTT.

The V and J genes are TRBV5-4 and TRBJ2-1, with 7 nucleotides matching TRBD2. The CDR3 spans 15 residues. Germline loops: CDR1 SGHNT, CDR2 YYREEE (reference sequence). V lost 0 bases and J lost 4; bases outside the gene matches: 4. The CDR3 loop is CASSLVGTTYNEQFF. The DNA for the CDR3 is TGTGCCAGCAGCTTGGTAGGGACTACATACAATGAGCAGTTCTTC.

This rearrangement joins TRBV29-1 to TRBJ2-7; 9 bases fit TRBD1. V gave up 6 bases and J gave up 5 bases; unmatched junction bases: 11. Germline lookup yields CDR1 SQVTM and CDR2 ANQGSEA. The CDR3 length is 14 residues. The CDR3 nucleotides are TGCAGCGTGAAACCGGGACAGGGAGGCCACGAGCAGTACTTC. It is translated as CSVKPGQGGHEQYF.

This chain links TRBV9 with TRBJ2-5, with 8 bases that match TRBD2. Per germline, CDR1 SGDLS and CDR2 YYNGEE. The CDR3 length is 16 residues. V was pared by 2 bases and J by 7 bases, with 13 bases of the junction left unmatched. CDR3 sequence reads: CASSVGSNTAGGTQYF. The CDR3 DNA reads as TGTGCCAGCAGCGTGGGGTCCAACACGGCGGGAGGGACCCAGTACTTC. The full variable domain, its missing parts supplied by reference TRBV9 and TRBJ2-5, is DSGVTQTPKHLITATGQRVTLRCSPRSGDLSVYWYQQSLDQGLQFLIQYYNGEERAKGNILERFSAQQFPDLHSELNLSSLELGDSALYFCASSVGSNTAGGTQYFGPGTRLLVL.

Here the CDR3 reads CASSIDHGSGATDTQYF. CDR3 in DNA: TGTGCCAGTAGTATAGATCACGGTAGCGGGGCCACAGATACGCAGTATTTT. The chain has TRBV19 and TRBJ2-3, with 8 nucleotides matching TRBD2. The CDR3 runs to 17 residues. Germline trimming cut 0 bases from V and 2 bases from J; bases unmatched to any gene: 7. CDR1 and CDR2 from the germline V gene are LNHDA and SQIVND (reference sequence).

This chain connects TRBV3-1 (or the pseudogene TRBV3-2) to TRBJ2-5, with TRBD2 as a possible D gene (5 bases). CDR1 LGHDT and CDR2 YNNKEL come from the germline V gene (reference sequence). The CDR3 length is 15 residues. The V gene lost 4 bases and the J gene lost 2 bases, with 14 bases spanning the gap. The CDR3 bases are TGTGCCAGCAGCCTGCTAGAGCGGTTTCAAGAGACCCAGTACTTC. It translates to CASSLLERFQETQYF.

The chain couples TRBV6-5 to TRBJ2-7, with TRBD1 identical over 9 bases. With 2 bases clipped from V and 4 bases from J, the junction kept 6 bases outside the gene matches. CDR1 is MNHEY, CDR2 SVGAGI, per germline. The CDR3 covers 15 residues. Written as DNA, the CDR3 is TGTGCCAGCAGTTACGAACAGGGGGCGCCGTACGAGCAGTACTTC. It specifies CASSYEQGAPYEQYF.